This entry lists 32 T cell receptor beta chains sequenced from one sample in a study of CD8+ T cells in alopecia areata. RNA, once extracted, was reverse transcribed into cDNA for use as the sequencing template. The method was immunoSEQ multiplex PCR; TCRdb's version includes in-frame clones alone and lacks a portion of them. This sample has over 250,000 clones, with around 64% found just once. Treatment specified: oral pan-JAK inhibitor, 5-10 mg twice daily. This sample comprised CD4+ T cells sorted from blood, obtained between weeks 51 and 54, from a patient treated with tofacitinib. All receptors come from a human donor with alopecia areata.

This clone appeared once. This chain uses TRBV4-2 with TRBJ2-7; 10 positions agree with TRBD1. V lost 1 base and J lost 4; bases outside the gene matches: 7. The CDR3 is made up of 16 amino acids. Germline CDR1 reads LGHNA; CDR2 reads YNFKEQ. CDR3 nucleotide sequence: TGTGCCAGCAGCCAAGCAGACAGGGGGCTCCGTTACGAGCAGTACTTC. This translates into CASSQADRGLRYEQYF.

The V and J genes are TRBV2 and TRBJ2-5, with 13 bases identical to TRBD2. Germline values: CDR1 SNHLY, CDR2 FYNNEI. This CDR3 has 15 residues. The V and J ends lost 2 bases and 7 bases, in that order; junction bases with no gene match: 4. CDR3 loop: CASSERTSGGGTQYF. Written as DNA, the CDR3 is TGTGCCAGCAGTGAACGGACTAGCGGGGGTGGGACCCAGTACTTC.

The rearrangement joins TRBV5-1 to TRBJ1-6; 7 positions agree with TRBD1. Germline V gene lookup returns CDR1 SGHRS and CDR2 YFSETQ. The CDR3 sequence is 15 residues long. J gave up 7 bases and V 5 bases, and 9 bases lay outside the gene matches. CDR3 protein: CASRVRDSFNSPLHF. The CDR3, as DNA: TGCGCCAGCAGAGTCAGGGACAGTTTCAATTCACCCCTCCACTTT.

A few counts support this clone. This rearrangement joins TRBV6-1 to TRBJ2-3; 7 bases align to TRBD1. CDR3 length equals 14 residues. From germline, CDR1 is MNHNS and CDR2 SASEGT. The junction had 10 bases not matched to a gene; V was cut back by 6 bases and J by 7 bases. The CDR3 protein is CASRGPTGLNTQYF. The CDR3 coding sequence is TGTGCCAGCAGGGGGCCGACAGGGTTAAATACGCAGTATTTT.

The gene calls are TRBV27 and TRBJ2-6; a weak D match, TRBD2 (5 bases). This CDR3 comprises 16 residues. The germline CDR1 and CDR2 sequences are MNHEY and SMNVEV (reference sequence). The ends were cut back, 1 base at V and 1 base at J, with 8 bases in the middle. DNA for the CDR3: TGTGCCAGCAGTTTATGGACTGGATCTGGGGCCAACGTCCTGACTTTC. Translating gives CASSLWTGSGANVLTF. Together with reference TRBV27 and TRBJ2-6, the CDR3 gives the full variable domain: EAQVTQNPRYLITVTGKKLTVTCSQNMNHEYMSWYRQDPGLGLRQIYYSMNVEVTDKGDVPEGYKVSRKEKRNFPLILESPSPNQTSLYFCASSLWTGSGANVLTFGAGSRLTVL.

The chain has TRBV18 and TRBJ2-1, with 8 bases lining up with TRBD1. Losses at the gene ends were 6 bases for V and 4 bases for J; bases not matched to a gene: 5. Germline-derived CDR1 and CDR2 are KGHSH and LQKENI. The CDR3 covers 14 residues. For the CDR3, the DNA is TGTGCCAGCTCGCCGGGACAGGTATACAATGAGCAGTTCTTC. This encodes CASSPGQVYNEQFF. The full variable domain, with the rest looked up from reference TRBV18 and TRBJ2-1, is NAGVMQNPRHLVRRRGQEARLRCSPMKGHSHVYWYRQLPEEGLKFMVYLQKENIIDESGMPKERFSAEFPKEGPSILRIQQVVRGDSAAYFCASSPGQVYNEQFFGPGTRLTVL.

The rearrangement uses TRBV15 and TRBJ1-2; D not certain. There are 15 residues in the CDR3. In germline, CDR1 is LNHNV, CDR2 YYDKDF (reference sequence). V lost 5 bases to trimming and J lost 6 bases, with 19 bases between them. The CDR3 coding sequence is TGTGCCACCAGCTCCCAATCCCGGGTGGGAGATGGCTACACCTTC. This translates into CATSSQSRVGDGYTF.

The chain employs TRBV5-1 and TRBJ2-3; TRBD2 matches 7 bases. Losses at the gene ends were 4 bases for V and 5 bases for J; bases not matched to a gene: 10. CDR3 size: 15 residues. The germline V gene has CDR1 SGHRS and CDR2 YFSETQ. CDR3 nucleotides: TGCGCCAGCAGCCTCCTGACTAGCTCCAGAGATACGCAGTATTTT. It codes for CASSLLTSSRDTQYF.

The genes are TRBV11-2 and TRBJ2-1, with 13 bases aligning to TRBD2. CDR1 and CDR2 (germline): SGHAT, FQNNGV. The trim removed 3 bases at V and 9 bases at J, leaving 8 bases unmatched. The CDR3 consists of 16 residues. CDR3 nucleotides: TGTGCCAGCAGCTTTCGAGGGACTAGCGGGATTAGTGAGCAGTTCTTC. This encodes CASSFRGTSGISEQFF.

The rearrangement joins TRBV29-1 to TRBJ1-6; no clear D. The CDR3 contains 14 residues. The germline CDR1 and CDR2 sequences are SQVTM and ANQGSEA. Deletions cut 1 base from V and 9 bases from J, with 13 bases between. CDR3 sequence: CSVEVGGLGSPLHF. The CDR3 region has the DNA TGCAGCGTTGAAGTGGGAGGGCTGGGTTCACCCCTCCACTTT.

V is TRBV10-3 and J is TRBJ2-1; 13 positions agree with TRBD2. The CDR3 is made up of 15 amino acids. After removal of 5 bases from V and 6 bases from J, the junction contained 4 bases not matched to a gene. Germline CDR1 ENHRY, CDR2 SYGVKD. CDR3: CAISQTSGGTNEQFF. As DNA, the CDR3 is TGTGCCATCAGTCAGACTAGCGGGGGGACCAATGAGCAGTTCTTC.

This clone turned up a few times. This chain uses TRBV6-5 with TRBJ2-7; weak D call: TRBD1 (6 bases). The CDR3 runs 14 residues. CDR1 and CDR2 from the germline V gene are MNHEY and SVGAGI. V dropped 6 bases and J dropped 1 base, with 13 bases sitting between them. The CDR3 region is CASRQGTPSYEQYF. CDR3 nucleotide sequence: TGTGCCAGCAGACAAGGGACACCATCCTACGAGCAGTACTTC.

The chain employs TRBV30 and TRBJ1-1; D uncertain. The CDR3 extends over 13 amino acids. Germline loops: CDR1 GTSNPN, CDR2 SVGIG (reference sequence). The V and J ends lost 0 bases and 6 bases respectively, with 11 bases between them. In DNA form, the CDR3 reads TGTGCCTGGAGTGTAATTGGCTATGCTGAAGCTTTCTTT. This gives the protein CAWSVIGYAEAFF.

The V gene is TRBV6-5, the J gene TRBJ2-3; D may correspond to TRBD1 or TRBD2 (5 bases each). V lost 4 bases to trimming and J lost 0 bases, with 14 bases between them. This CDR3 has 16 amino acids. CDR1 and CDR2 from the germline V gene are MNHEY and SVGAGI. CDR3 DNA: TGTGCCAGCAGTTCGGGACCACACTCTAGCACAGATACGCAGTATTTT. Translation gives CASSSGPHSSTDTQYF.

The rearrangement uses TRBV6-5 and TRBJ2-5; 13 bases are shared with TRBD2. CDR1 is MNHEY and CDR2 is SVGAGI in the germline V gene. The CDR3 has 14 amino acids. V lost 9 bases and J lost 4; bases outside the gene matches: 5. The CDR3 nucleotides read TGTGCCAGTAGGACTAGCGGGGGAACAGAGACCCAGTACTTC. Residues: CASRTSGGTETQYF.

A remark on this clone: At one boundary the junction diverges from the germline segment, which might be a read error. The chain carries TRBV5-1 and TRBJ2-7; 9 positions match TRBD1. The CDR3 totals 12 residues. In germline, CDR1 is SGHRS, CDR2 YFSETQ. CDR3 sequence: CASSLAAGTGSF. The CDR3 DNA reads as TGCGCCAGCAGCTTGGCCGCCGGGACAGGGAGCTTC.

The gene calls are TRBV6-6 and TRBJ2-1; 8 nucleotides agree with TRBD1. The V and J ends lost 0 bases and 5 bases, in that order; junction bases with no gene match: 6. Per germline, CDR1 MNHNY and CDR2 SVGAGI (reference sequence). The CDR3 has 16 residues. This CDR3 is CASSYSNGQGHNEQFF. In DNA form, the CDR3 reads TGTGCCAGCAGTTACTCGAACGGACAGGGCCACAATGAGCAGTTCTTC.

This chain links TRBV30 with TRBJ1-5; no definite D call. Looked up from germline, CDR1 is GTSNPN and CDR2 is SVGIG (reference sequence). The V end lost 7 bases, the J end lost 0 bases, and 10 bases lay between the germline ends. This CDR3 is 13 amino acids long. DNA for the CDR3: TGTGCCTACCAGATCAATAGCAATCAGCCCCAGCATTTT. It is translated as CAYQINSNQPQHF.

CDR3 amino acids: CASSDGTGKEKLFF. CDR3 DNA: TGCGCCAGCAGCGACGGGACAGGGAAGGAAAAACTGTTTTTT. The chain carries TRBV5-1 and TRBJ1-4; the match to TRBD1 covers 9 bases. CDR1 is SGHRS, CDR2 YFSETQ, per germline. The V and J ends lost 4 bases and 8 bases, in that order; junction bases with no gene match: 6. This CDR3 is built from 14 residues.

This clone was seen a few times. The rearrangement uses TRBV29-1 and TRBJ2-7; D is unresolved. CDR1 and CDR2 from the germline V gene are SQVTM and ANQGSEA. The V end lost 5 bases, the J end lost 0 bases, and 8 bases lay between the germline ends. The CDR3 is 12 amino acids. This CDR3 is CSVYSASYEQYF. For the CDR3, the DNA is TGCAGCGTTTATTCTGCCTCCTACGAGCAGTACTTC.

As for this clone: Other DNA sequences of this sample code for an identical CDR3. The V gene is TRBV29-1, the J gene TRBJ2-7, with 9 bases matching TRBD1. The CDR3 extends over 12 amino acids. CDR1 and CDR2 from the germline V gene are SQVTM and ANQGSEA. V lost 6 bases to trimming and J lost 2 bases; unmatched junction nucleotides: 2. The CDR3 loop is CSVRTGAYEQYF. As DNA, the CDR3 is TGCAGCGTAAGGACAGGGGCCTACGAGCAGTACTTC.

This clone was seen a handful of times. This chain uses TRBV19 with TRBJ1-5, with no clear D. Trimming took 3 bases from V and 3 from J, leaving 9 bases between them. The CDR3 is 14 residues long. The V gene's germline CDR1 is LNHDA and CDR2 SQIVND (reference sequence). CDR3 DNA sequence: TGTGCCAGTAGTATCCGGGCCGTCAATCAGCCCCAGCATTTT. This encodes CASSIRAVNQPQHF.

CDR3 amino acids: CAWSSGTGPYGYTF. The CDR3 DNA reads TGTGCCTGGAGTTCCGGGACAGGACCCTATGGCTACACCTTC. The rearrangement joins TRBV30 to TRBJ1-2; 8 bases align to TRBD1. Germline V gives CDR1 GTSNPN, CDR2 SVGIG (reference sequence). This CDR3 is built from 14 residues. The ends lost 2 bases at V and 4 bases at J; junction bases unmatched: 6.

The chain combines TRBV9 with TRBJ1-2, with D uncertain. This CDR3 has 13 residues. Germline V gene sequence: CDR1 SGDLS, CDR2 YYNGEE. The V and J ends lost 3 bases and 8 bases respectively, with 14 bases between them. Here the CDR3 DNA reads TGTGCCAGCAGCGGGAACGATAGGACCGGCTACACCTTC. It translates to CASSGNDRTGYTF. The whole variable domain, remainder taken from reference TRBV9 and TRBJ1-2, is DSGVTQTPKHLITATGQRVTLRCSPRSGDLSVYWYQQSLDQGLQFLIQYYNGEERAKGNILERFSAQQFPDLHSELNLSSLELGDSALYFCASSGNDRTGYTFGSGTRLTVV.

This clone was found a few times. One end of the junction fails to match germline, which may point to a read error. The chain uses TRBV7-9 and TRBJ2-1; 8 bases are a match to TRBD1. CDR1 is SEHNR and CDR2 is FQNEAQ in the germline V gene (reference sequence). CDR3 length: 12 amino acids. CDR3 nucleotide sequence: TGTGCCAGCAGCTTCGACCGGGACAGGCCTCTCTTC. Protein sequence: CASSFDRDRPLF.

The chain couples TRBV15 to TRBJ1-2; D remains unclear. V gave up 0 bases and J gave up 8 bases, with 13 bases separating them. Germline CDR1 is LNHNV and CDR2 is YYDKDF (reference sequence). The CDR3 contains 14 residues. In nucleotides, the CDR3 is TGTGCCACCAGCAGAGAACCTGCCCCCAACGGCTACACCTTC. The encoded protein is CATSREPAPNGYTF.

The DNA of the CDR3 is TGTGCCAGCAGCCAAGGAGAAGGAGACACTGAAGCTTTCTTT. Its translation is CASSQGEGDTEAFF. The chain employs TRBV4-2 and TRBJ1-1; no reliable D call. CDR1 LGHNA and CDR2 YNFKEQ come from the germline V gene. The CDR3 loop spans 14 amino acids. V was trimmed by 1 base and J by 3 bases, leaving 9 bases between them.

V is TRBV9 and J is TRBJ2-1; D may be TRBD1 or TRBD2 (5 bases each). The V gene lost 4 bases and the J gene lost 4 bases, with 15 bases spanning the gap. The germline V gene encodes CDR1 SGDLS and CDR2 YYNGEE. This CDR3 comprises 15 residues. CDR3 bases: TGTGCCAGCAGCCCAGAGGGGTTGCCTTACAATGAGCAGTTCTTC. Residues: CASSPEGLPYNEQFF.

The rearrangement links TRBV7-9 to TRBJ2-5; TRBD1 or TRBD2 may be the D gene (5 bases each). Germline V gene data show CDR1 as SEHNR and CDR2 as FQNEAQ (reference sequence). The CDR3 consists of 14 residues. Trimming shortened V by 7 bases and J by 1 base, and 13 bases separated the two germline ends. The CDR3 DNA reads TGTGCCAGCATCACCGCAGGGAGCCAAGAGACCCAGTACTTC. This sequence encodes CASITAGSQETQYF.

CDR3 region: CSVVRGVGSPLHF. DNA for the CDR3: TGCAGCGTTGTCAGAGGGGTAGGATCACCCCTCCACTTT. The chain carries TRBV29-1 and TRBJ1-6; D may be TRBD1 (5 bases). The ends were cut back, 4 bases at V and 10 bases at J, with 14 bases in the middle. The CDR3 spans 13 residues. The germline V gene encodes CDR1 SQVTM and CDR2 ANQGSEA.

This chain links TRBV2 with TRBJ2-7, with D perhaps being TRBD1 or TRBD2 (5 bases each). V shed 9 bases and J shed 3 bases, with 9 bases lying between them. CDR3 length: 11 amino acids. Germline CDR1 SNHLY, CDR2 FYNNEI. CDR3: CASRDLYEQYF. CDR3 coding DNA: TGTGCCAGTCGGGACCTCTACGAGCAGTACTTC.

The chain couples TRBV6-1 to TRBJ2-1, with 7 positions matching TRBD2. CDR1 and CDR2 (germline): MNHNS, SASEGT. Trimming at V came to 3 bases and at J to 9 bases, leaving 8 bases not matched to a gene. The CDR3 length is 14 residues. The CDR3 DNA reads TGTGCCAGCAGTGACCCCCAGGGAGGGAGTGAGCAGTTCTTC. This encodes CASSDPQGGSEQFF.